What follows are 17 T cell receptor beta chains derived from one specimen sequenced in a study of cytomegalovirus exposure and HLA in healthy donors. PCR primers comprised 60 Vbeta and 13 Jbeta primers. Measured with immunoSEQ multiplex PCR; TCRdb has only the in-frame clones, and not every one. The repertoire holds more than 95,000 clones, with around 68% as singletons. The sample taken for sequencing was PBMCs. These receptors all stem from a woman in her 50s in good health and CMV-seropositive.

The chain combines TRBV29-1 with TRBJ2-1; 11 positions agree with TRBD1. Unmatched junction bases numbered 7, after V lost 6 bases and J lost 3 bases. Germline V gene lookup returns CDR1 SQVTM and CDR2 ANQGSEA. The CDR3 is 15 amino acids. CDR3 protein: CSVPTGTGGYNEQFF. In nucleotides, the CDR3 is TGCAGCGTACCAACCGGGACAGGGGGCTACAATGAGCAGTTCTTC.

The rearrangement links TRBV10-3 to TRBJ1-2, with no clear D. This CDR3 comprises 13 residues. Looked up from germline, CDR1 is ENHRY and CDR2 is SYGVKD. V lost 10 bases to trimming and J lost 5 bases, with 17 bases between them. The CDR3 loop reads CATGDHGGYGYTF. CDR3 nucleotide sequence: TGTGCCACGGGAGACCATGGAGGGTATGGCTACACCTTC.

This clone was recorded once. The rearrangement links TRBV6-4 to TRBJ2-3; TRBD1 agrees at 8 bases. Germline loops: CDR1 MRHNA, CDR2 SNTAGT. The junction had 3 bases not matched to a gene; V was cut back by 6 bases and J by 4 bases. The CDR3 sequence is 13 residues long. The CDR3 loop reads CASSEQGADTQYF. The CDR3 DNA reads as TGTGCCAGCAGCGAACAGGGGGCAGATACGCAGTATTTT.

In DNA form, the CDR3 reads TGTGCCAGCAGCTTACGACAGGGCCATGAGCAGTTCTTC. It yields the protein CASSLRQGHEQFF. This chain joins TRBV7-2 and TRBJ2-1; 7 bases are shared with TRBD1. CDR1 and CDR2 from the germline V gene are SGHTA and FQGNSA. J lost 8 bases, V lost 2 bases, and 3 bases had no gene match. CDR3 length equals 13 residues.

V and J are TRBV5-1 and TRBJ1-1; possibly TRBD1 for D (6 bases). The V end was cut by 1 base, the J end by 4 bases, with 14 bases between. In germline, CDR1 is SGHRS, CDR2 YFSETQ. This CDR3 region has 15 residues. The CDR3 is CASSLYLGAGTEAFF. CDR3 sequence (DNA): TGCGCCAGCAGCTTGTATCTGGGGGCCGGCACTGAAGCTTTCTTT.

This clone came up a few times. The gene calls are TRBV7-9 and TRBJ1-1; D possibly corresponds to TRBD1 (6 bases). Germline values: CDR1 SEHNR, CDR2 FQNEAQ (reference sequence). This CDR3 is built from 12 residues. V was clipped by 3 bases and J by 5 bases, with 7 bases between them. Written as DNA, the CDR3 is TGTGCCAGCAGCTTCGGACAGACTGAAGCTTTCTTT. This sequence encodes CASSFGQTEAFF.

The V gene is TRBV4-1, the J gene TRBJ2-3; 7 bases align to TRBD1. Germline V gives CDR1 MGHRA, CDR2 YSYEKL. V lost 2 bases, J lost 2 bases, and 4 bases stayed unmatched. The CDR3 totals 15 residues. CDR3 loop: CASSQWDRATDTQYF. CDR3 DNA: TGCGCCAGCAGCCAATGGGACAGAGCCACAGATACGCAGTATTTT.

This clone was picked up a small number of times. The chain carries TRBV5-1 and TRBJ1-1, with 8 nucleotides matching TRBD1. The V and J ends lost 4 bases and 3 bases, in that order; junction bases with no gene match: 5. This CDR3 is 14 amino acids long. Germline values: CDR1 SGHRS, CDR2 YFSETQ. The CDR3: CASSPTGVYTEAFF. CDR3 DNA sequence: TGCGCCAGCAGCCCGACAGGGGTATACACTGAAGCTTTCTTT.

The chain joins TRBV7-2 to TRBJ2-3; the D is unclear. The CDR3 sequence is 13 residues long. The germline gives CDR1 SGHTA, CDR2 FQGNSA. Trimming stripped 7 bases from V and 2 bases from J, with 10 bases between. The chain's CDR3 is CASTQTITDTQYF. Here the CDR3 DNA reads TGTGCCAGCACCCAGACAATCACAGATACGCAGTATTTT.

Written as DNA, the CDR3 is TGTGCCAGCACCCTGGCAGGGGGCACTGAAGCTTTCTTT. This codes for CASTLAGGTEAFF. The rearrangement uses TRBV28 and TRBJ1-1, with 7 bases aligning to TRBD1. V trimming: 7 bases; J trimming: 4 bases; junction bases outside the gene matches: 6. The CDR3 length is 13 residues. The germline CDR1 and CDR2 sequences are MDHEN and SYDVKM. Supplemented by reference TRBV28 and TRBJ1-1, the full variable domain reads DVKVTQSSRYLVKRTGEKVFLECVQDMDHENMFWYRQDPGLGLRLIYFSYDVKMKEKGDIPEGYSVSREKKERFSLILESASTNQTSMYLCASTLAGGTEAFFGQGTRLTVV.

The chain joins TRBV5-5 to TRBJ1-1, with 7 bases identical to TRBD1. The V segment lost 4 bases and the J segment 6 bases; nucleotides outside the gene matches: 12. The CDR3 extends over 15 amino acids. CDR1 is SGHKS and CDR2 is YYEKEE in the germline V gene (reference sequence). The CDR3 nucleotides read TGTGCCAGCAGCCGACAGGGACAGAAGGACGCTGAAGCTTTCTTT. Protein: CASSRQGQKDAEAFF.

This clone was observed once. The chain has TRBV28 and TRBJ1-5; TRBD1 agrees at 10 bases. Trimming took 5 bases from V and 11 from J; bases not matched to a gene: 12. Per germline, CDR1 MDHEN and CDR2 SYDVKM. CDR3 length: 15 amino acids. CDR3 region: CASSRTGQGNPAQHF. The CDR3, as DNA: TGTGCCAGCAGTAGGACGGGACAGGGGAACCCGGCCCAGCATTTT.

This rearrangement joins TRBV5-1 to TRBJ2-2; 8 bases line up with TRBD2. The V gene end was trimmed by 3 bases and the J gene end by 6 bases; junction bases not matched to a gene: 13. The length of the CDR3 is 17 residues. Germline V gene data show CDR1 as SGHRS and CDR2 as YFSETQ. This chain's CDR3 is CASSSQLGAGVAGELFF. DNA for the CDR3: TGCGCCAGCAGCTCCCAGTTGGGAGCGGGGGTTGCCGGGGAGCTGTTTTTT.

The rearrangement joins TRBV11-1 to TRBJ2-1, with 12 bases identical to TRBD2. V shed 6 bases and J 7 bases; nucleotides not matched to a gene: 7. Germline CDR1 is SGHAT and CDR2 is FQDESV (reference sequence). The CDR3 consists of 15 residues. The CDR3, as DNA: TGTGCCAGCAGGCCCCGACTAGCGGGGGAGAATGAGCAGTTCTTC. It yields the protein CASRPRLAGENEQFF.

Only a few counts were recorded for this clone. J is TRBJ1-2 and V is TRBV29-1, with D maybe TRBD1 (5 bases). The germline CDR1 and CDR2 sequences are SQVTM and ANQGSEA. Deletions cut 3 bases from V and 5 bases from J, with 13 bases between. CDR3 length: 13 residues. The CDR3 here is CSVESRAEYGYTF. In DNA form, the CDR3 reads TGCAGCGTTGAGAGCAGGGCTGAGTATGGCTACACCTTC.

V gene TRBV6-5 combines with J gene TRBJ1-2, with 7 nucleotides matching TRBD1. The CDR3 consists of 13 residues. The germline V gene encodes CDR1 MNHEY and CDR2 SVGAGI. The junction had 3 bases not matched to a gene; V was cut back by 6 bases and J by 2 bases. CDR3 sequence (DNA): TGTGCCAGCAGGAAACAGGGGAACTATGGCTACACCTTC. Its translation: CASRKQGNYGYTF.

The V gene is TRBV19, the J gene TRBJ2-5; 11 bases are shared with TRBD1. J lost 6 bases, V lost 6 bases, and 3 bases had no gene match. The CDR3 runs 13 residues. Germline V CDR1 and CDR2: LNHDA, SQIVND (reference sequence). CDR3 residues: CASRQDRGQTQYF. The CDR3 DNA follows: TGTGCCAGTAGACAGGACAGGGGGCAGACCCAGTACTTC.